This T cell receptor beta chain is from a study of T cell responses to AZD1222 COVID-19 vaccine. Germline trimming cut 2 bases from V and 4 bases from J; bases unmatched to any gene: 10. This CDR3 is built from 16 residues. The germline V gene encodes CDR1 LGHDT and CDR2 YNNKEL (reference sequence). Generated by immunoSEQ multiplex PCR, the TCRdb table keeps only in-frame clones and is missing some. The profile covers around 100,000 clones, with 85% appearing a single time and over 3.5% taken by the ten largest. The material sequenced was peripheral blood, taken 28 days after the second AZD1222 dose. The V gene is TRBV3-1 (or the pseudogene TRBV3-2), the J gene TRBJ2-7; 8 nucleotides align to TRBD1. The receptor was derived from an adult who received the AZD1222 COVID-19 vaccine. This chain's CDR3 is CASSQTPGTGLYEQYF. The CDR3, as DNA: TGTGCCAGCAGCCAAACTCCCGGGACAGGCCTTTACGAGCAGTACTTC.